These T cell receptor beta chains were read from a single sample in a study of T cells after yellow fever vaccination. TCRdb passed the 5' RACE reads through MiXCR, listing each CDR3 protein once. Among fewer than 450,000 distinct CDR3 sequences listed, around 4.1% were seen once. The sequences come from PBMCs, collected 5 days after the yellow fever booster vaccination. Every receptor here comes from a man aged 18 to 29 who received the YFV17D yellow fever vaccine. CDR3s include the opening cysteine and the closing phenylalanine or tryptophan. Each record gives: D gene, J gene, clone size, V gene, CDR3 DNA, CDR3 protein. The D gene is left open where the match is weak. Clone size is given for some rows only: seen once, a few or many times, or a class if the clone is expanded.

D gene: -; J gene: TRBJ2-4; clone size: -; V gene: TRBV5-1; CDR3 DNA: TGCGCCAGCAGCTTGGCCCAGGGGATACGCATTCAGTACTTC; CDR3 protein: CASSLAQGIRIQYF
D gene: TRBD1; J gene: TRBJ2-2; clone size: few; V gene: TRBV12-3/TRBV12-4; CDR3 DNA: TGTGCCAGCAGTTTAGGCACCGGGACAGGGACCCGAAGGGACACCGGGGAGCTGTTTTTT; CDR3 protein: CASSLGTGTGTRRDTGELFF
D gene: -; J gene: TRBJ2-2; clone size: many; V gene: TRBV7-9; CDR3 DNA: TGTGCCAGCAGCTTAGCCGGGGAGCTGTTTTTT; CDR3 protein: CASSLAGELFF
D gene: TRBD1; J gene: TRBJ1-4; clone size: few; V gene: TRBV29-1; CDR3 DNA: TGCAGCGTTTCTTACAGGGGGCAGGGTGAAAAACTGTTTTTT; CDR3 protein: CSVSYRGQGEKLFF
D gene: TRBD2; J gene: TRBJ2-1; clone size: many; V gene: TRBV10-3; CDR3 DNA: TGTGCCATCGGGCTAGCGGGGTACAATGAGCAGTTCTTC; CDR3 protein: CAIGLAGYNEQFF
D gene: TRBD2; J gene: TRBJ2-6; clone size: few; V gene: TRBV12-3/TRBV12-4; CDR3 DNA: TGTGCCAGCAGTTTTTCAGGGACTAGTGGGGCCAACGTCCTGACTTTC; CDR3 protein: CASSFSGTSGANVLTF
D gene: TRBD1; J gene: TRBJ1-6; clone size: many; V gene: TRBV4-1; CDR3 DNA: TGCGCCAGCAGCCAAGATGAAGGGGGCGCATCCCTCCACTTT; CDR3 protein: CASSQDEGGASLHF
D gene: -; J gene: TRBJ2-3; clone size: few; V gene: TRBV5-5; CDR3 DNA: TGTGCCAGCAGCTTGGGTTCGACAGGCGCCACAGATACGCAGTATTTT; CDR3 protein: CASSLGSTGATDTQYF
D gene: TRBD1; J gene: TRBJ2-2; clone size: few; V gene: TRBV12-3/TRBV12-4; CDR3 DNA: TGTGCCAGCAGTTTCATCACAGGGGGAGGCACCGGGGAGCTGTTTTTT; CDR3 protein: CASSFITGGGTGELFF
D gene: -; J gene: TRBJ1-6; clone size: few; V gene: TRBV4-3; CDR3 DNA: TGCGCCAGCAGCCAAGGGCAGGTGGGGTCACCCCTCCACTTT; CDR3 protein: CASSQGQVGSPLHF
D gene: -; J gene: TRBJ2-3; clone size: many; V gene: TRBV29-1; CDR3 DNA: TGCAGCGTTGAAGATGCCAGGCTGATGGCCACAGATACGCAGTATTTT; CDR3 protein: CSVEDARLMATDTQYF
D gene: -; J gene: TRBJ2-5; clone size: few; V gene: TRBV5-1; CDR3 DNA: TGCGCCAGCAGCGTCGGACTGAGGGGGAACGGAGAGACCCAGTACTTC; CDR3 protein: CASSVGLRGNGETQYF
D gene: -; J gene: TRBJ2-2; clone size: few; V gene: TRBV2; CDR3 DNA: TGTGCCAGCAGTGACTTTACCGGGGAGCTGTTTTTT; CDR3 protein: CASSDFTGELFF
D gene: -; J gene: TRBJ1-2; clone size: few; V gene: TRBV20-1; CDR3 DNA: TGCAGTGCTAGCGAAAACTATGGCTACACCTTC; CDR3 protein: CSASENYGYTF
D gene: -; J gene: TRBJ1-2; clone size: few; V gene: TRBV6-6; CDR3 DNA: TGTGCCAGCAGTTCCCCGGGAGAGACTCAAAACTATGGCTACACCTTC; CDR3 protein: CASSSPGETQNYGYTF
D gene: -; J gene: TRBJ2-5; clone size: many; V gene: TRBV15; CDR3 DNA: TGTGCCACCAGCAGAGGACAAGAGGGCAAGACCCAGTACTTC; CDR3 protein: CATSRGQEGKTQYF
D gene: -; J gene: TRBJ1-6; clone size: few; V gene: TRBV7-9; CDR3 DNA: TGTGCCAGCAGCTTAGGGGGAGTGGGTGGGTCACCCCTCCACTTT; CDR3 protein: CASSLGGVGGSPLHF
D gene: TRBD2; J gene: TRBJ2-1; clone size: -; V gene: TRBV18; CDR3 DNA: TGTGCCAGCTCATCGAGCGGGGGGTACAATGAGCAGTTCTTC; CDR3 protein: CASSSSGGYNEQFF